The 15 T cell receptor beta chains below were found in one sample sequenced in a study of glioma-infiltrating T cells. Using RNA template, CDR3s of TCR alpha and beta were amplified with iRepertoire arm-PCR. MiXCR was run by TCRdb on the multiplex PCR reads, yielding one entry per CDR3 protein. This table has about 110,000 distinct CDR3 sequences, around a quarter appearing once. Sequencing used glioma tissue, nonneoplastic brain tissue, or PBMCs (not recorded which). These receptors all stem from a human donor with low-grade glioma or glioblastoma, undergoing nonglioma brain surgery, or in good health (not recorded which).

This clonotype was counted ten times or more. The rearrangement uses TRBV6-2 or TRBV6-3 and TRBJ2-1, with 10 bases fitting TRBD2. This CDR3 has 14 residues. Germline values: CDR1 MNHEY, CDR2 SVGEGT. V lost 6 bases and J lost 4; bases outside the gene matches: 3. CDR3 sequence reads: CASRPGLAYNEQFF. The CDR3 DNA is TGTGCCAGCAGGCCGGGACTAGCGTACAATGAGCAGTTCTTC.

This clonotype was recorded many times. The chain has TRBV7-2 and TRBJ1-2; D is unclear. Trimming shortened V by 5 bases and J by 4 bases, and 14 bases separated the two germline ends. Germline V gene lookup returns CDR1 SGHTA and CDR2 FQGNSA. CDR3 length: 14 amino acids. CDR3 sequence reads: CASSRNSDGYGYTF. CDR3 nucleotide sequence: TGTGCCAGCAGCCGCAATTCGGACGGCTATGGCTACACCTTC.

This clonotype was found many times. The chain links TRBV9 to TRBJ2-3, with 7 bases lining up with TRBD1. The V gene's germline CDR1 is SGDLS and CDR2 YYNGEE. This CDR3 has 15 residues. V lost 2 bases and J lost 1; bases outside the gene matches: 4. CDR3 sequence reads: CASSVHTGGTDTQYF. The DNA of the CDR3 is TGTGCCAGCAGCGTCCATACAGGGGGCACAGATACGCAGTATTTT.

In its sample, this clonotype was seen many times. The chain combines TRBV19 with TRBJ1-2, with 7 bases identical to TRBD1. Germline trimming cut 3 bases from V and 4 bases from J; bases unmatched to any gene: 5. The length of the CDR3 is 14 residues. Germline CDR1 is LNHDA and CDR2 is SQIVND (reference sequence). This CDR3 is CASSMGQIGYGYTF. The DNA of the CDR3 is TGTGCCAGTAGTATGGGACAGATCGGCTATGGCTACACCTTC. The whole variable domain, remainder taken from reference TRBV19 and TRBJ1-2, is DGGITQSPKYLFRKEGQNVTLSCEQNLNHDAMYWYRQDPGQGLRLIYYSQIVNDFQKGDIAEGYSVSREKKESFPLTVTSAQKNPTAFYLCASSMGQIGYGYTFGSGTRLTVV.

The chain is built from TRBV7-3 and TRBJ2-1, with D perhaps being TRBD1 or TRBD2 (6 bases each). CDR1 is SGHTA and CDR2 is FQGTGA in the germline V gene. V was shortened by 3 bases and J by 8 bases, with 17 bases between the two germline ends. This CDR3 is 15 amino acids long. The CDR3 loop is CASSFTGAQRDEQFF. CDR3 sequence (DNA): TGTGCCAGCAGCTTTACGGGGGCCCAGCGCGATGAGCAGTTCTTC.

This clonotype has ten or more counts. The chain carries TRBV20-1 and TRBJ1-2; a possible D gene is TRBD1 (6 bases). The ends were cut back, 3 bases at V and 3 bases at J, with 8 bases in the middle. Germline V CDR1 and CDR2: DFQATT, SNEGSKA (reference sequence). The CDR3 spans 12 residues. The CDR3 loop is CSARDRHYGYTF. The CDR3, as DNA: TGCAGTGCTAGGGACAGACACTATGGCTACACCTTC.

This clonotype occurred many times. V usage is TRBV20-1 and J usage is TRBJ2-1; 7 positions agree with TRBD2. J lost 3 bases, V lost 5 bases, and 4 bases had no gene match. In germline, CDR1 is DFQATT, CDR2 SNEGSKA (reference sequence). CDR3 length: 13 amino acids. This chain's CDR3 is CSAPSGSYNEQFF. The CDR3, as DNA: TGCAGTGCTCCTAGCGGAAGCTACAATGAGCAGTTCTTC.

This clonotype has a count of ten or more. The chain combines TRBV27 with TRBJ2-7, with D uncertain. The CDR3 consists of 14 residues. Trimming took off 1 base at V and 5 bases at J, with 12 bases between the two ends. Germline CDR1 and CDR2: MNHEY and SMNVEV (reference sequence). The CDR3 is CASSLYPPVDEQYF. Here the CDR3 DNA reads TGTGCCAGCAGTTTATACCCCCCCGTGGACGAGCAGTACTTC.

On this clonotype: This could be a read error, since a much larger clone is one nucleotide away. This chain uses TRBV20-1 with TRBJ2-3, with a possible D match to TRBD2 (5 bases). Germline CDR1 DFQATT, CDR2 SNEGSKA (reference sequence). This CDR3 contains 15 residues. The CDR3 DNA sequence: TGCAGTGCTAATCAAGACACAGCTAGCACAGATGCGCAGTATTTT. Residues: CSANQDTASTDAQYF.

This clonotype occurred many times. The V call is TRBV29-1, the J call TRBJ2-5, with TRBD2 matching 10 bases. V lost 2 bases, J lost 5 bases, and 8 bases stayed unmatched. CDR3 size: 15 residues. Germline loops: CDR1 SQVTM, CDR2 ANQGSEA. In nucleotides, the CDR3 is TGCAGCGTTGAACAAGCGGGAGGGCCAAGGGAGACCCAGTACTTC. Protein sequence: CSVEQAGGPRETQYF. Based on the CDR3 plus reference TRBV29-1 and TRBJ2-5, the full variable domain is SAVISQKPSRDICQRGTSLTIQCQVDSQVTMMFWYRQQPGQSLTLIATANQGSEATYESGFVIDKFPISRPNLTFSTLTVSNMSPEDSSIYLCSVEQAGGPRETQYFGPGTRLLVL.

This clonotype came up many times. The V call is TRBV7-9, the J call TRBJ2-5; 12 nucleotides agree with TRBD2. CDR1 is SEHNR and CDR2 is FQNEAQ in the germline V gene (reference sequence). There are 16 residues in the CDR3. J was trimmed by 5 bases and V by 2 bases; bases with no gene match: 6. CDR3 DNA: TGTGCCAGCAGCTTAAGACTAGCGGGAGCCTACGAGACCCAGTACTTC. It is translated as CASSLRLAGAYETQYF.

This clonotype was counted ten times or more. The chain's CDR3 is CASSLVDFPNYGYTF. The CDR3 region has the DNA TGTGCCAGCAGCTTGGTCGATTTTCCTAACTATGGCTACACCTTC. The chain recombines TRBV5-4 with TRBJ1-2; D ambiguous. The CDR3 totals 15 residues. Trimming removed 0 bases from V and 0 bases from J, with 9 bases in between. Germline CDR1 SGHNT, CDR2 YYREEE (reference sequence). Supplemented by reference TRBV5-4 and TRBJ1-2, the full variable domain reads ETGVTQSPTHLIKTRGQQVTLRCSSQSGHNTVSWYQQALGQGPQFIFQYYREEENGRGNFPPRFSGLQFPNYSSELNVNALELDDSALYLCASSLVDFPNYGYTFGSGTRLTVV.

The sample holds many counts of this clonotype. The gene calls are TRBV15 and TRBJ2-1, with D possibly TRBD2 on 5 matching bases. V was clipped by 8 bases and J by 0 bases, with 23 bases between them. Germline CDR1 and CDR2: LNHNV and YYDKDF (reference sequence). This CDR3 comprises 18 residues. The CDR3 nucleotides read TGTGCCACCGAGTCCGGGGTAGGCCTGCAAAGCTCCTACAATGAGCAGTTCTTC. Translated: CATESGVGLQSSYNEQFF.

This clonotype was seen ten or more times. The V and J genes are TRBV4-1 and TRBJ1-3; D is ambiguous. The germline V gene encodes CDR1 MGHRA and CDR2 YSYEKL. The CDR3 is 17 amino acids. Trimming took 1 base from V and 0 from J, leaving 13 bases between them. The chain's CDR3 is CASSQGEGSASGNTIYF. For the CDR3, the DNA is TGCGCCAGCAGCCAAGGGGAGGGTTCAGCCTCTGGAAACACCATATATTTT.

This clonotype was picked up many times. The gene calls are TRBV7-6 and TRBJ1-5, with 10 bases matching TRBD1. The V gene's germline CDR1 is SGHVS and CDR2 FNYEAQ. V shed 5 bases and J 0 bases; nucleotides not matched to a gene: 10. The CDR3 consists of 18 residues. This CDR3 is CASSQGQGPPNSNQPQHF. CDR3 DNA: TGTGCCAGCAGCCAGGGACAGGGGCCCCCAAATAGCAATCAGCCCCAGCATTTT.